This T cell receptor beta chain emerged from a study of long-term antiretroviral therapy in people with HIV. CDR3 length: 13 amino acids. Germline CDR1 and CDR2: SEHNR and FQNEAQ (reference sequence). V gave up 1 base and J gave up 8 bases, with 11 bases separating them. Run at survey level, the immunoSEQ assay was version v3.0. The data were produced by immunoSEQ multiplex PCR, yet TCRdb's version contains in-frame clones alone and is incomplete. This sample has 15,000 to 20,000 clones, with over 75% found just once. The study, taken as a whole, reports: Clones that had undergone expansion before ART prevailed in the repertoire throughout all time points. Although diversity increased after ART, it remained lower than in transplant donor controls.

To note about this clone: The target antigen is unknown.

The chain employs TRBV7-9 and TRBJ1-2, with D possibly matching TRBD1 (6 bases). Sequencing was performed on unsorted PBMCs, taken 0.7 years before starting antiretroviral therapy. This clonotype was sampled from a man aged 45-65 years with HIV. The CDR3 sequence: CASSLEGGHGYTF. The DNA for the CDR3 is TGTGCCAGCAGCTTAGAAGGGGGTCACGGCTACACCTTC.